This TCR beta chain was captured in a study of cytomegalovirus exposure and HLA in healthy donors. Study summary: An analysis done earlier identified more than 100 million unique TCR beta sequences from approximately 170 million T cells.

The CDR3 sequence is 14 residues long. V lost 1 base and J 3 bases, leaving 10 bases between the germline ends. Germline V lookup: CDR1 SGHRS, CDR2 YFSETQ. Study findings and constraints: Previous analysis showed most TCR beta V segments were productive about 87% or about 30% of the time. HLA restriction was apparent for most CMV-associated TCR beta chains in a later analysis.

To note about this clone: Its antigen is not known.

Vbeta (60) and Jbeta (13) primers were used in the PCR. Repertoires were generated with immunoSEQ multiplex PCR, while TCRdb's copy carries only in-frame clones and drops some. The table lists 140,000 to 150,000 clones, about 79% of them singletons. The sequence was collected from a woman aged 25-40 years in good health and CMV-seronegative. Sequencing input: PBMCs. The genes are TRBV5-1 and TRBJ1-1, with D tentatively TRBD1 (6 bases). The DNA of the CDR3 is TGCGCCAGCAGCTTGAAGGGGGTGGACACTGAAGCTTTCTTT. Translation: CASSLKGVDTEAFF.